This is a list of T cell receptor beta chains from one sample in a study of T-cell memory formation after mild COVID-19. TCRdb passed the 5' RACE reads through MiXCR, listing each CDR3 protein once. The data show under 350,000 distinct CDR3 sequences, roughly 16% seen once. The sequenced sample was PBMCs or a T cell subset sorted from them (not recorded which). All receptors come from a man in his late teens or twenties who had mild COVID-19 (a few samples of this study predate the infection). Cell type and time point are not known. Each CDR3 is given with its conserved first and last residue. The D gene is left open where the match is weak. Rows give clone size only sometimes, using once, few, many, or a class for an expanded clone.

d_call j_call v_call clone_size cdr3_nt cdr3_aa
. TRBJ2-7 TRBV27 few TGTGCCAGCAAGACGGAGGGGGGCGCCTACGAGCAGTACTTC CASKTEGGAYEQYF
. TRBJ2-2 TRBV13 . TGTGCCAGCAGCCCCGAGGGGCAGAACACCGGGGAGCTGTTTTTT CASSPEGQNTGELFF
. TRBJ2-5 TRBV4-1 few TGCGCCAGCAGCCAGGTCAGGGTCCAAGAGACCCAGTACTTC CASSQVRVQETQYF
. TRBJ1-6 TRBV14 . TGTGCCAGCAGCCTAGTCGAAGGTTCACCCCTCCACTTT CASSLVEGSPLHF
TRBD2 TRBJ2-7 TRBV20-1 . TGCAGTGCTAGTCCCCCCACGGGGGGGGCCGAGCAGTACTTC CSASPPTGGAEQYF
TRBD1 TRBJ1-5 TRBV6-2/TRBV6-3 few TGTGCCAGCAGCCTTTGGGACAGCCAGGGGCAGCCCCAGCATTTT CASSLWDSQGQPQHF
TRBD2 TRBJ2-3 TRBV9 . TGTGCCAGCAGCGTAGGAAGTAGCGGGGGATCAGATACGCAGTATTTT CASSVGSSGGSDTQYF
. TRBJ1-1 TRBV9 few TGTGCCAGCAGCCGCACCTCTAATACTGAAGCTTTCTTT CASSRTSNTEAFF
. TRBJ2-5 TRBV7-2 . TGTGCCAGCAGCTTAGAGGTTCTCAGGGAGACCCAGTACTTC CASSLEVLRETQYF
. TRBJ2-3 TRBV4-3 many TGCGCCAGCAGCCAAGAGGACGGCCCCCTCACAGATACGCAGTATTTT CASSQEDGPLTDTQYF
TRBD1 TRBJ2-4 TRBV6-6 many TGTGCCAGCAGTTACGGGGACAGGGTCCCTCTCGCCATTCAGTACTTC CASSYGDRVPLAIQYF
. TRBJ1-2 TRBV24-1 . TGTGCCACCAGTGAACGAGGGGGAGACTATGGCTACACCTTC CATSERGGDYGYTF
. TRBJ2-7 TRBV20-1 many TGCAGTGCTATACCGGGGTTCAGAACCTACGAGCAGTACTTC CSAIPGFRTYEQYF
. TRBJ1-2 TRBV19 . TGTGCCAGTAGTATTCGGAGCTATGGCTACACCTTC CASSIRSYGYTF
. TRBJ2-7 TRBV29-1 few TGCAGCGTTGAATGGGGCTACGAGCAGTACTTC CSVEWGYEQYF
. TRBJ2-5 TRBV5-1 few TGCGCCAGCCAGTGGGAGAGTGTGGAGACCCAGTACTTC CASQWESVETQYF
TRBD2 TRBJ2-7 TRBV5-1 few TGCGCCAGCAGCCCGGATAGTGGGACTAGGATCTACGAGCAGTACTTC CASSPDSGTRIYEQYF
. TRBJ1-6 TRBV12-3/TRBV12-4 . TGTGCCAGTAGTGGAGGCCGCAGGTCACCCCTCCACTTT CASSGGRRSPLHF
TRBD2 TRBJ2-3 TRBV9 . TGTGCCAGCAGCGATCAAGGGACTACCCAAGATACGCAGTATTTT CASSDQGTTQDTQYF
. TRBJ1-2 TRBV30 . TGTGCCTGGAGCGAAGGACAGCCCGGGGGCTACACCTTC CAWSEGQPGGYTF
TRBD1 TRBJ1-1 TRBV7-6 once TGTGCCAGCAGCTTAGGGTTTACGACAGGGGCCTTGAACACTGAAGCTTTCTTT CASSLGFTTGALNTEAFF
TRBD1 TRBJ2-7 TRBV5-8 few TGTGCCAGCAGCTCGGGACAGGGGTCCCTCTTAGGCGAGCAGTACTTC CASSSGQGSLLGEQYF
. TRBJ2-2 TRBV7-2 . TGTGCCAGCAGCTATCCGCTGGACGGGGAGCTGTTTTTT CASSYPLDGELFF
. TRBJ2-5 TRBV12-3/TRBV12-4 few TGTGCCAGCAGTTTAAGTTCCAGACAAGAGACCCAGTACTTC CASSLSSRQETQYF
. TRBJ2-7 TRBV18 . TGTGCCAGCTCACCACCTGCGACAGCCTACGAGCAGTACTTC CASSPPATAYEQYF
. TRBJ1-1 TRBV5-1 few TGCGCCAGCAGCTCCCGACAGGCGGTGGTCTCTGAAGCTTTCTTT CASSSRQAVVSEAFF
. TRBJ1-1 TRBV4-1 few TGCGCCAGCAGCCAAGATGTAGGAGGGGACACTGAAGCTTTCTTT CASSQDVGGDTEAFF
TRBD1 TRBJ2-7 TRBV4-3 few TGCGCCAGCAGCCAAGAAATCTGGGGACAGGGGTCTTGGGAGCAGTACTTC CASSQEIWGQGSWEQYF
. TRBJ1-1 TRBV6-5 . TGTGCCAGCAGTTACTTAGGCGGGAACACTGAAGCTTTCTTT CASSYLGGNTEAFF
. TRBJ1-1 TRBV6-5 . TGTGCCAGCACCTCCGGGGGATCAGCTTTCTTT CASTSGGSAFF
. TRBJ2-6 TRBV29-1 few TGCAGCGCCCTGGGTGTCTCTGGGGCCAACGTCCTGACTTTC CSALGVSGANVLTF
. TRBJ2-7 TRBV6-5 few TGTGCCAGCAGTGTGGGTCCGTGGCCAACCTACGAGCAGTACTTC CASSVGPWPTYEQYF
TRBD2 TRBJ2-5 TRBV9 . TGTGCCAGCAGCGTAAGACTAGCGGGGGACCCGCAAGAGACCCAGTACTTC CASSVRLAGDPQETQYF
. TRBJ2-7 TRBV4-1 many TGCGCCAGCAGCCGTCAAAGAGGGGACAACGAGCAGTACTTC CASSRQRGDNEQYF
TRBD1 TRBJ2-5 TRBV7-3 . TGTGCCAGCAGCTCGACAGGGCCGGGGGAGACCCAGTACTTC CASSSTGPGETQYF
TRBD1 TRBJ1-3 TRBV12-3/TRBV12-4 few TGTGCCAGCAGTTTATCCAGGGGGCGGAATGGAAACACCATATATTTT CASSLSRGRNGNTIYF
TRBD1 TRBJ1-5 TRBV5-1 few TGCGCCAGCAGCCGGACAGGGGCGGATCAGCCCCAGCATTTT CASSRTGADQPQHF
. TRBJ2-7 TRBV27 . TGTGCCAGCAGTTTATGGCCAGGTCCCAACGAGCAGTACTTC CASSLWPGPNEQYF
. TRBJ2-7 TRBV14 . TGTGCCAGCAGCCAAGAGCGGGGGCACAGCTCCTACGAGCAGTACTTC CASSQERGHSSYEQYF
. TRBJ2-3 TRBV7-9 . TGTGCCAGCAGCTTAGGCAGGGCGGGGACAGATACGCAGTATTTT CASSLGRAGTDTQYF
TRBD1 TRBJ2-3 TRBV5-1 few TGCGCCAGCAGGGCCGGGACAGGGCCATACCTTACGCAGTATTTT CASRAGTGPYLTQYF
. TRBJ2-1 TRBV4-3 many TGCGCCAGCAGCCAAGAGCATCAGGGCCCCCAGTTCTTC CASSQEHQGPQFF
TRBD1 TRBJ2-5 TRBV7-7 many TGTGCCAGCAGCTTAGATACCCTGGACAGGGGGAGGCAGACCCAGTACTTC CASSLDTLDRGRQTQYF
. TRBJ1-5 TRBV21-1 . TGTGCCAGCAGCGACAACAGGAATTATCAGCCCCAGCATTTT CASSDNRNYQPQHF
. TRBJ2-4 TRBV20-1 . TGCAGTGCTAGAGGACCCCCGCGGTTGGACATTCAGTACTTC CSARGPPRLDIQYF